A selection of T cell receptor beta chains follows, all from one sample in a study of T cells after yellow fever vaccination. TCRdb reprocessed the 5' RACE reads with MiXCR, giving one entry per CDR3 protein. Here the sample spans over 35,000 distinct CDR3 sequences, 6% to 7% being singletons. The source was PBMCs, either bulk or a sorted T-cell subset (CD4+, CD8+, memory, or dextramer-sorted; not recorded which), collected 45 days after the yellow fever booster vaccination. The receptor set was obtained from a man aged 25-40 years who received the YFV17D yellow fever vaccine. Each CDR3 is given with its conserved first and last residue. The D gene is left open where the match is weak. The size entry is marked missing in some rows and otherwise reads once, few, many or a size class.

>-|many|TRBV20-1|TRBJ1-4
CSARWREKLFF
TGCAGTGCTAGATGGAGGGAAAAACTGTTTTTT
>-|many|TRBV7-2|TRBJ2-5
CASSRGQQETQYF
TGTGCCAGCAGTCGGGGACAACAAGAGACCCAGTACTTC
>TRBD1|few|TRBV28|TRBJ2-2
CASSSGQANTGELFF
TGTGCCAGCAGTTCGGGACAGGCGAACACCGGGGAGCTGTTTTTT
>-|many|TRBV7-2|TRBJ1-3
CASSFVPEPGNTIYF
TGTGCCAGCAGCTTTGTACCGGAACCTGGAAACACCATATATTTT
>-|few|TRBV6-2/TRBV6-3|TRBJ2-7
CASSGTEANYEQYF
TGTGCCAGCAGTGGGACGGAAGCTAACTACGAGCAGTACTTC
>TRBD2|-|TRBV7-7|TRBJ2-3
CASSLLAVGTDTQYF
TGTGCTAGCAGCCTCCTAGCGGTTGGCACAGATACGCAGTATTTT
>-|many|TRBV5-1|TRBJ2-7
CASSLAPRAGEQYF
TGCGCCAGCAGCTTGGCGCCGAGGGCAGGCGAGCAGTACTTC
>-|few|TRBV5-1|TRBJ1-2
CASSVGSGTANYGYTF
TGCGCCAGCAGCGTAGGGTCCGGGACGGCAAACTATGGCTACACCTTC
>TRBD2|-|TRBV11-2|TRBJ2-3
CASSSLAGVVDTQYF
TGTGCCAGCAGCTCTTTAGCGGGAGTGGTGGATACGCAGTATTTT
>TRBD2|many|TRBV7-3|TRBJ2-3
CASSKAGGLTDTQYF
TGTGCCAGCAGCAAAGCGGGAGGGCTGACAGATACGCAGTATTTT
>-|few|TRBV25-1|TRBJ2-3
CASSESGPKAADTQYF
TGTGCCAGCAGTGAATCCGGGCCAAAAGCCGCAGATACGCAGTATTTT
>-|-|TRBV7-2|TRBJ2-3
CASRTRGGTDTQYF
TGTGCCAGCAGGACAAGGGGGGGGACAGATACGCAGTATTTT
>-|-|TRBV7-7|TRBJ2-2
CASSSLPGTENTGELFF
TGTGCTAGCAGCTCCCTCCCGGGGACCGAGAACACCGGGGAGCTGTTTTTT
>TRBD1|-|TRBV7-8|TRBJ2-5
CASSFPQGAQYF
TGTGCCAGCAGCTTTCCCCAGGGGGCCCAGTACTTC
>-|many|TRBV29-1|TRBJ1-2
CSVPQGQRNYGYTF
TGCAGCGTCCCTCAGGGGCAACGAAACTATGGCTACACCTTC
>-|many|TRBV6-4|TRBJ1-1
CASSERDNTEAFF
TGTGCCAGCAGTGAGAGGGACAACACTGAAGCTTTCTTT
>-|few|TRBV30|TRBJ1-5
CAWSPQGDQPQHF
TGTGCCTGGAGTCCCCAAGGGGATCAGCCCCAGCATTTT
>TRBD1|-|TRBV5-1|TRBJ2-3
CASSAGTGAQAAQYF
TGCGCCAGCAGCGCCGGGACAGGGGCACAGGCCGCGCAGTATTTT
>TRBD1|many|TRBV2|TRBJ2-7
CASTSSAGGSYEQYF
TGTGCCAGCACGAGTAGTGCAGGGGGTTCCTACGAGCAGTACTTC
>-|many|TRBV5-1|TRBJ1-1
CASSAGPNAEAFF
TGCGCCAGCAGCGCGGGACCAAACGCTGAAGCTTTCTTT
>-|many|TRBV21-1|TRBJ2-3
CASSKATGGETDTQYF
TGTGCCAGCAGCAAAGCGACGGGAGGGGAGACAGATACGCAGTATTTT
>-|many|TRBV6-1|TRBJ1-2
CASRPTGSTGGYTF
TGTGCCAGCAGACCAACGGGGAGCACGGGTGGCTACACCTTC
>TRBD2|many|TRBV7-2|TRBJ2-1
CASSLSGRAQFF
TGTGCCAGCAGCCTAAGCGGGAGGGCCCAGTTCTTC
>TRBD2|many|TRBV28|TRBJ2-7
CASKGASGSYEQYF
TGTGCCAGCAAGGGAGCTAGCGGGAGTTACGAGCAGTACTTC
>TRBD2|few|TRBV19|TRBJ2-1
CASSSGLAGGLREPWQFF
TGTGCCAGTAGTTCAGGACTAGCGGGAGGGCTAAGGGAACCCTGGCAGTTCTTC
>-|-|TRBV12-3/TRBV12-4|TRBJ2-3
CASSLADRILAANPLVTQYF
TGTGCCAGCAGTTTGGCGGACAGAATTTTAGCGGCCAACCCACTCGTCACGCAGTATTTT
>TRBD1|few|TRBV6-5|TRBJ2-7
CASRGTVDSYEQYF
TGTGCCAGCAGAGGGACAGTGGACTCCTACGAGCAGTACTTC
>-|many|TRBV7-2|TRBJ1-5
CASSSRAGGNQPQHF
TGTGCCAGCAGCTCGCGGGCCGGGGGCAATCAGCCCCAGCATTTT
>-|-|TRBV12-3/TRBV12-4|TRBJ2-3
CASSPASLSSGEYTQYF
TGTGCCAGCAGTCCTGCAAGTCTAAGCTCGGGGGAATATACGCAGTATTTT
>-|-|TRBV4-3|TRBJ2-1
CASSQRNLGRVYNEQFF
TGCGCCAGCAGCCAGAGGAACTTGGGGCGGGTATACAATGAGCAGTTCTTC
>TRBD2|few|TRBV7-2|TRBJ2-5
CASSIAGGQKTQYF
TGTGCCAGCAGCATAGCGGGAGGGCAGAAGACCCAGTACTTC
>-|many|TRBV7-9|TRBJ2-2
CASSLQGGTTGELFF
TGTGCCAGCAGCTTGCAGGGTGGAACCACCGGGGAGCTGTTTTTT
>TRBD2|many|TRBV5-1|TRBJ2-1
CASTHSGLAGVYNEQFF
TGCGCCAGCACCCACTCCGGACTAGCGGGAGTCTACAATGAGCAGTTCTTC
>TRBD2|few|TRBV7-2|TRBJ2-7
CASSYQRETEQYF
TGTGCCAGCAGCTATCAGCGGGAGACCGAGCAGTACTTC
>-|once|TRBV2|TRBJ1-1
CALSPLSVNTEAFF
TGTGCCCTCAGTCCCCTTTCAGTGAACACTGAAGCTTTCTTT
>TRBD2|few|TRBV20-1|TRBJ2-2
CSAISGTAAGELFF
TGCAGTGCAATTAGCGGGACGGCGGCCGGGGAGCTGTTTTTT
>TRBD1|few|TRBV20-1|TRBJ2-3
CSPQAVGQGGGDTQYF
TGCAGCCCCCAGGCAGTGGGACAGGGTGGGGGAGATACGCAGTATTTT
>TRBD1|-|TRBV5-1|TRBJ1-1
CASSAGGYTEAFF
TGCGCCAGCAGCGCAGGGGGTTACACTGAAGCTTTCTTT
>TRBD1|many|TRBV18|TRBJ1-5
CASSQGAVNQPQHF
TGTGCCAGCTCACAGGGGGCGGTGAATCAGCCCCAGCATTTT
>TRBD2|many|TRBV14|TRBJ2-1
CASSEWLGGGYNEQFF
TGTGCCAGCAGCGAATGGCTGGGCGGGGGGTACAATGAGCAGTTCTTC
>-|many|TRBV12-3/TRBV12-4|TRBJ1-6
CASSLQGNSPLHF
TGTGCCAGCAGTTTACAGGGGAATTCACCCCTCCACTTT
>TRBD1|many|TRBV7-9|TRBJ1-4
CASSPQGGEKLFF
TGTGCCAGCAGCCCCCAGGGGGGTGAAAAACTGTTTTTT
>-|many|TRBV7-2|TRBJ2-3
CASSFGREAQYF
TGTGCCAGCAGCTTCGGTAGGGAAGCGCAGTATTTT
>TRBD2|many|TRBV7-2|TRBJ2-1
CASNPGLAGTYEQFF
TGTGCCAGCAATCCGGGACTAGCGGGAACCTATGAGCAGTTCTTC
>TRBD2|-|TRBV30|TRBJ2-7
CAWSVNSLAGYEQYF
TGTGCCTGGAGTGTAAACTCGCTAGCGGGCTACGAGCAGTACTTC
>-|many|TRBV4-3|TRBJ1-2
CASSQDPGQIYTF
TGCGCCAGCAGCCAGGACCCCGGACAGATCTACACCTTC
>-|many|TRBV20-1|TRBJ2-5
CSASVGRETQYF
TGCAGTGCTTCTGTGGGGCGCGAGACCCAGTACTTC
>-|many|TRBV5-6|TRBJ2-1
CASNPSLYNEQFF
TGTGCCAGCAACCCTAGTCTCTACAATGAGCAGTTCTTC
>-|-|TRBV7-8|TRBJ1-2
CASGHRDNYGYTF
TGTGCCAGCGGCCACAGGGACAACTATGGCTACACCTTC
>-|-|TRBV11-2|TRBJ1-5
CASSLGNSNQPHHF
TGTGCCAGCAGCTTAGGGAATAGCAATCAGCCCCATCATTTT
>-|-|TRBV27|TRBJ2-2
CASSLSGNPPGELFF
TGTGCCAGCAGTTTATCCGGGAATCCCCCCGGGGAGCTGTTTTTT
>TRBD2|-|TRBV11-2|TRBJ2-2
CASSSGGTGELFF
TGTGCCAGCAGCTCGGGGGGCACCGGGGAGCTGTTTTTT
>-|-|TRBV9|TRBJ2-7
CASSLRAGEQYF
TGTGCCAGCAGCCTCAGGGCGGGCGAGCAGTACTTC
>TRBD1|many|TRBV18|TRBJ1-1
CASSPQGADTEAFF
TGTGCCAGCTCACCACAGGGGGCGGACACTGAAGCTTTCTTT
>TRBD1|few|TRBV3-1|TRBJ2-2
CASSQTSGGVSGELFF
TGTGCCAGCAGCCAAACCTCAGGGGGCGTTAGCGGGGAGCTGTTTTTT